One and the same sample provided the 17 T cell receptor beta chains below, sequenced in a study of CD8 T cell repertoires and HIV-1 epitope variants. These receptors have no known antigen. Assay used: immunoSEQ multiplex PCR; TCRdb lists only in-frame clones, some missing. The sample yields some 7,000 clones, 55% to 80% seen once. The sample taken for sequencing was cultured CD8+ T cells derived from PBMCs. All receptors derive from a male donor with HIV.

This chain connects TRBV6-5 to TRBJ2-1; unclear D gene. CDR3 length: 16 amino acids. Germline V gives CDR1 MNHEY, CDR2 SVGAGI. V was cut by 0 bases and J by 1 base, with 10 bases left in between. The CDR3, as DNA: TGTGCCAGCAGTTACTCGATGGTCATTTCCTACAATGAGCAGTTCTTC. It yields the protein CASSYSMVISYNEQFF.

The rearrangement links TRBV30 to TRBJ1-2, with TRBD1 matching 9 bases. The CDR3 has 12 residues. The germline V gene has CDR1 GTSNPN and CDR2 SVGIG (reference sequence). V was clipped by 7 bases and J by 4 bases; unmatched bases: 4. The CDR3 loop reads CASGQGRYGYTF. CDR3 DNA sequence: TGTGCCTCAGGACAGGGGCGCTATGGCTACACCTTC.

The V gene is TRBV5-1, the J gene TRBJ2-7; TRBD1 might be the D (6 bases). Trimming left V 0 bases short and J 4 bases short, with 14 bases between. The CDR3 has 15 residues. Germline V gene lookup returns CDR1 SGHRS and CDR2 YFSETQ. CDR3 coding DNA: TGCGCCAGCAGCTTGGCTAGGGCTAGGGGGTACGAGCAGTACTTC. Protein sequence: CASSLARARGYEQYF.

This clone came up a few times. The CDR3 sequence is CASSLGQYLREQYF. Written as DNA, the CDR3 is TGTGCCAGCAGCTTGGGACAGTACCTTCGTGAGCAGTACTTC. The chain combines TRBV7-9 with TRBJ2-7; 7 bases match TRBD1. This CDR3 has 14 residues. The trim removed 3 bases at V and 7 bases at J, leaving 9 bases unmatched. Germline V lookup: CDR1 SEHNR, CDR2 FQNEAQ (reference sequence).

This rearrangement joins TRBV5-4 to TRBJ1-1; TRBD1 is a possible D gene (6 bases). V shed 4 bases and J shed 1 base, with 14 bases lying between them. This CDR3 is built from 15 residues. Germline-derived CDR1 and CDR2 are SGHNT and YYREEE (reference sequence). The CDR3 loop reads CASSLQTTGNTEAFF. DNA of the CDR3: TGTGCCAGCAGCCTCCAAACGACAGGGAACACTGAAGCTTTCTTT.

This chain uses TRBV4-1 with TRBJ2-7; unclear D gene. Trimming took 0 bases from V and 1 from J, leaving 10 bases between them. The CDR3 length is 15 residues. Per germline, CDR1 MGHRA and CDR2 YSYEKL. In DNA, the CDR3 is TGCGCCAGCAGCCAAGATAACCAAGGTTCCTACGAGCAGTACTTC. The encoded protein is CASSQDNQGSYEQYF.

DNA of the CDR3: TGTGCCAGTAGTATGGTCCGGGACTACGAGCAGTACTTC. Translating it yields CASSMVRDYEQYF. The gene calls are TRBV19 and TRBJ2-7; TRBD2 is a possible D gene (5 bases). The V gene lost 3 bases and the J gene lost 3 bases, with 9 bases spanning the gap. The CDR3 covers 13 residues. Germline CDR1 LNHDA, CDR2 SQIVND (reference sequence).

The CDR3 protein is CASSDGLAGGHTQYF. CDR3 sequence (DNA): TGTGCCAGCAGTGACGGACTAGCGGGGGGGCATACGCAGTATTTT. The chain carries TRBV6-4 and TRBJ2-3; 15 bases match TRBD2. The CDR3 covers 15 residues. Per the germline V gene, CDR1 is MRHNA and CDR2 is SNTAGT. J was trimmed by 7 bases and V by 2 bases; bases with no gene match: 1.

This clone is categorized as large. The genes are TRBV27 and TRBJ1-1; TRBD1 is a possible D gene (5 bases). V lost 2 bases and J 5 bases, leaving 9 bases between the germline ends. Per germline, CDR1 MNHEY and CDR2 SMNVEV (reference sequence). The CDR3 totals 13 residues. The CDR3 region has the DNA TGTGCCAGCAGTTTAGGGGGAGGGACTGAAGCTTTCTTT. Its translation: CASSLGGGTEAFF.

This chain connects TRBV15 to TRBJ2-2; no reliable D call. This CDR3 comprises 14 residues. V was cut by 0 bases and J by 1 base, with 3 bases left in between. From germline, CDR1 is LNHNV and CDR2 YYDKDF (reference sequence). CDR3 amino acids: CATSRERNTGELFF. The CDR3 region has the DNA TGTGCCACCAGCAGAGAAAGGAACACCGGGGAGCTGTTTTTT.

V is TRBV10-3 and J is TRBJ2-7; 7 bases fit TRBD2. In germline, CDR1 is ENHRY, CDR2 SYGVKD. With 0 bases clipped from V and 7 bases from J, the junction kept 12 bases outside the gene matches. The CDR3 runs 16 residues. CDR3 nucleotides: TGTGCCATCAGTGAGTCGTTGAGGGAGGGGCGGCGGGAGCAGTACTTC. Translated: CAISESLREGRREQYF.

The chain links TRBV5-8 to TRBJ1-2; no clear D. Per germline, CDR1 SGHTS and CDR2 YDEGEE. This CDR3 has 16 residues. V lost 4 bases and J 3 bases, leaving 19 bases between the germline ends. The CDR3 coding sequence is TGTGCCAGCAGCCCTTGGCCGGTAGAATTGGACTATGGCTACACCTTC. Its protein is CASSPWPVELDYGYTF.

The chain carries TRBV28 and TRBJ2-1; D unresolved. Germline CDR1 and CDR2: MDHEN and SYDVKM. Trimming stripped 1 base from V and 2 bases from J, with 9 bases between. This CDR3 comprises 15 residues. The CDR3 protein is CASSLSADAYNEQFF. The CDR3 bases are TGTGCCAGCAGTTTATCCGCTGACGCCTACAATGAGCAGTTCTTC.

This rearrangement joins TRBV5-4 to TRBJ2-6, with unresolved D. The germline V gene has CDR1 SGHNT and CDR2 YYREEE (reference sequence). This CDR3 spans 17 amino acids. The V end lost 1 base, the J end lost 0 bases, and 11 bases lay between the germline ends. This CDR3 reads CASSLPGLSSGANVLTF. The CDR3 nucleotides read TGTGCCAGCAGCTTGCCAGGTCTTAGCTCTGGGGCCAACGTCCTGACTTTC.

The chain carries TRBV6-5 and TRBJ1-2, with TRBD1 identical over 10 bases. With 4 bases clipped from V and 2 bases from J, the junction kept 4 bases outside the gene matches. Germline loops: CDR1 MNHEY, CDR2 SVGAGI. The length of the CDR3 is 15 residues. CDR3 DNA: TGTGCCAGCAGTTTGGACAGGGGGATCAACTATGGCTACACCTTC. Protein product: CASSLDRGINYGYTF.

This chain uses TRBV29-1 with TRBJ2-2, with D hard to call. CDR3 length: 12 residues. Germline V gene data show CDR1 as SQVTM and CDR2 as ANQGSEA. V gave up 5 bases and J gave up 7 bases, with 11 bases separating them. CDR3 protein: CSVPGRGGELFF. The DNA for the CDR3 is TGCAGCGTTCCCGGCCGAGGCGGGGAGCTGTTTTTT.

The chain combines TRBV7-8 with TRBJ2-2; 10 nucleotides agree with TRBD2. The CDR3 is 16 amino acids. The V segment lost 3 bases and the J segment 1 base; nucleotides outside the gene matches: 2. The germline CDR1 and CDR2 sequences are SGHVS and FQNEAQ. The CDR3 coding sequence is TGTGCCAGCAGCTTCCTAGCGGGGGAGAACACCGGGGAGCTGTTTTTT. It is translated as CASSFLAGENTGELFF.